Listed here are 26 T cell receptor beta chains from one sample, sequenced in a study of blood T cell repertoires in COVID-19. Measured with immunoSEQ multiplex PCR; TCRdb has only the in-frame clones, and not every one. The table has around 380,000 clones, about 80% seen once. Sequencing was done on a sample of peripheral blood. These receptors were obtained from a human donor with acute or convalescent COVID-19. The donor label of this sample is uncertain.

The chain links TRBV3-1 (or the pseudogene TRBV3-2) to TRBJ1-2; D ambiguous. The CDR3 contains 13 residues. V was trimmed by 1 base and J by 7 bases, leaving 10 bases between them. Germline V CDR1 and CDR2: LGHDT, YNNKEL (reference sequence). The CDR3 DNA reads TGTGCCAGCAGCCAAGTTGTACAGTCTGGCTACACCTTC. It codes for CASSQVVQSGYTF.

V and J are TRBV4-2 and TRBJ1-1, with 11 bases aligning to TRBD1. In germline, CDR1 is LGHNA, CDR2 YNFKEQ. The CDR3 is made up of 15 amino acids. V gave up 1 base and J gave up 5 bases; unmatched junction bases: 3. The CDR3 DNA sequence: TGTGCCAGCAGCCAAGCCGGGACAGGGGGTACTGAAGCTTTCTTT. Protein sequence: CASSQAGTGGTEAFF.

This chain links TRBV2 with TRBJ2-4; 10 bases fit TRBD1. CDR3 length: 15 residues. V lost 6 bases to trimming and J lost 7 bases; unmatched junction nucleotides: 9. Germline V gives CDR1 SNHLY, CDR2 FYNNEI. The CDR3 region is CASRQTGGPRNIQYF. CDR3 in DNA: TGTGCCAGCAGACAGACAGGGGGCCCTCGGAACATTCAGTACTTC.

Turning to this clone: In this CDR3 the conserved last residue, phenylalanine or tryptophan, is missing, so a read error is likely. The limits of the CDR3 on the DNA are not certain, so only TCRdb's listed CDR3 is given. The CDR3 region is CATSRGLRDTVLI. This chain links TRBV15 with TRBJ2-7; the DNA was not compared with TRBD1, the D call given in the table. The CDR3 length is 13 residues, termini included. Germline loops: CDR1 LNHNV, CDR2 YYDKDF (reference sequence).

The V call is TRBV5-1, the J call TRBJ1-2, with 8 bases matching TRBD1. Losses at the gene ends were 8 bases for V and 5 bases for J; bases not matched to a gene: 11. The CDR3 has 14 amino acids. CDR1 is SGHRS, CDR2 YFSETQ, per germline. The CDR3 region is CASSQRQGSYGYTF. The CDR3 coding sequence is TGCGCCAGTTCCCAGAGACAGGGGTCGTATGGCTACACCTTC.

The rearrangement joins TRBV3-1 (or the pseudogene TRBV3-2) to TRBJ2-1; D is perhaps TRBD2 (6 bases). The CDR3 consists of 17 residues. Germline-derived CDR1 and CDR2 are LGHDT and YNNKEL (reference sequence). Between the trimmed V and J ends, which lost 1 base and 5 bases, there was a span of 18 bases. The CDR3: CASSQAPWDGGDNEQFF. The CDR3 nucleotides read TGTGCCAGCAGCCAAGCGCCGTGGGACGGGGGTGACAATGAGCAGTTCTTC.

The chain has TRBV18 and TRBJ1-1; D is unclear. Germline V lookup: CDR1 KGHSH, CDR2 LQKENI. The CDR3 contains 13 residues. Trimming cost V 6 bases and J 0 bases, with 8 bases left between them. CDR3 region: CASSDKLNTEAFF. DNA of the CDR3: TGTGCCAGCTCTGACAAATTGAACACTGAAGCTTTCTTT.

This chain connects TRBV25-1 to TRBJ2-3, with D possibly TRBD2 on 6 matching bases. The length of the CDR3 is 12 residues. Germline CDR1 and CDR2: MGHDK and SYGVNS. CDR3 nucleotide sequence: TGTGCTACGGGACTCTCCACAGATACGCAGTATTTT. It yields the protein CATGLSTDTQYF.

Only a few counts were recorded for this clone. This sequence joins TRBV19 and TRBJ2-4; a weak D match, TRBD1 (6 bases). The V and J ends lost 3 bases and 0 bases respectively, with 18 bases between them. CDR1 is LNHDA and CDR2 is SQIVND in the germline V gene (reference sequence). The CDR3 consists of 18 residues. The CDR3 DNA reads as TGTGCCAGTAGTATGCCTTACAGGGATGTTGGAGCCAAAAACATTCAGTACTTC. Translation: CASSMPYRDVGAKNIQYF.

This clone was seen a handful of times. This chain uses TRBV27 with TRBJ2-3; the D is unclear. The CDR3 has 14 amino acids. Trimming cost V 5 bases and J 6 bases, with 15 bases left between them. The germline V gene has CDR1 MNHEY and CDR2 SMNVEV (reference sequence). CDR3 in amino acids: CASSLTTPWDTQYF. The DNA for the CDR3 is TGTGCCAGCAGTCTAACCACCCCTTGGGATACGCAGTATTTT.

A few counts support this clone. The chain employs TRBV9 and TRBJ1-2, with TRBD1 identical over 8 bases. The J segment lost 3 bases and the V segment lost 4 bases, leaving 5 bases of the junction unmatched. Germline V gene sequence: CDR1 SGDLS, CDR2 YYNGEE. This CDR3 has 14 amino acids. The CDR3 region has the DNA TGTGCCAGCAGCAGGACAGGGAAATACTATGGCTACACCTTC. This translates into CASSRTGKYYGYTF.

The rearrangement links TRBV6-5 to TRBJ1-2, with D maybe TRBD1 (6 bases). Germline V gives CDR1 MNHEY, CDR2 SVGAGI. The V end lost 0 bases, the J end lost 1 base, and 9 bases lay between the germline ends. This CDR3 is 15 amino acids long. The CDR3 DNA sequence: TGTGCCAGCAGTTACTCGACACAGGGTAACTATGGCTACACCTTC. It is translated as CASSYSTQGNYGYTF.

This chain uses TRBV21-1 with TRBJ2-1; the D call in the table, TRBD2, was not verified against the DNA. TRBV21-1 is assigned pseudogene status. CDR3 length: 17 residues. The CDR3 DNA sequence: TGTGCCAGCAGCAAAGGAAGCGGGGTCTATCTCCACAATGAGCAGTTCTTC. The encoded protein is CASSKGSGVYLHNEQFF.

The rearrangement uses TRBV29-1 and TRBJ2-7; 11 bases map to TRBD1. V was clipped by 0 bases and J by 6 bases; unmatched bases: 19. CDR1 is SQVTM, CDR2 ANQGSEA, per germline. The CDR3 runs 19 residues. CDR3 region: CSVEDLRARRGQGGVEQYF. As DNA, the CDR3 is TGCAGCGTTGAAGATCTCCGGGCTCGTAGGGGACAGGGGGGGGTCGAGCAGTACTTC.

The V and J genes are TRBV28 and TRBJ1-2; D gene unclear. There are 14 residues in the CDR3. Between the trimmed V and J ends, which lost 4 bases and 6 bases, there was a span of 15 bases. CDR1 is MDHEN and CDR2 is SYDVKM in the germline V gene. The CDR3 here is CASSSPGGLDGYTF. In DNA form, the CDR3 reads TGTGCCAGCAGTTCCCCAGGAGGGTTGGATGGCTACACCTTC.

The rearrangement links TRBV2 to TRBJ2-7; 7 bases line up with TRBD1. The CDR3 extends over 14 amino acids. In germline, CDR1 is SNHLY, CDR2 FYNNEI. V dropped 5 bases and J dropped 5; count of bases not matched to a gene: 9. CDR3: CASSLVQGYDEQYF. In DNA form, the CDR3 reads TGTGCCAGCAGTTTGGTACAGGGGTACGACGAGCAGTACTTC.

The chain has TRBV6-1 and TRBJ1-1; TRBD1 matches 12 bases. The germline gives CDR1 MNHNS, CDR2 SASEGT. V gave up 3 bases and J gave up 10 bases; unmatched junction bases: 6. This CDR3 has 14 residues. CDR3: CASSDGTGGRGAFF. The CDR3 DNA reads as TGTGCCAGCAGTGACGGGACAGGGGGCAGGGGAGCTTTCTTT.

This clone was seen a single time. The rearrangement links TRBV7-6 to TRBJ2-3, with D tentatively TRBD2 (5 bases). The CDR3 covers 14 residues. The germline V and J ends were trimmed by 5 bases and 0 bases, with 9 bases remaining between them. CDR1 is SGHVS and CDR2 is FNYEAQ in the germline V gene. For the CDR3, the DNA is TGTGCCAGCAGCCAAGAGGGTAGCACAGATACGCAGTATTTT. Its protein is CASSQEGSTDTQYF.

The chain carries TRBV5-5 and TRBJ1-5, with 11 bases aligning to TRBD1. From germline, CDR1 is SGHKS and CDR2 YYEKEE (reference sequence). Trimming at V came to 0 bases and at J to 2 bases, leaving 4 bases not matched to a gene. There are 17 residues in the CDR3. The CDR3 loop reads CASSLGTGGWGNQPQHF. CDR3 nucleotide sequence: TGTGCCAGCAGCTTGGGGACAGGGGGCTGGGGCAATCAGCCCCAGCATTTT.

This chain links TRBV7-8 with TRBJ2-7; 8 positions agree with TRBD2. Germline CDR1 SGHVS, CDR2 FQNEAQ. This CDR3 contains 15 residues. The V segment lost 4 bases and the J segment 0 bases; nucleotides outside the gene matches: 5. The CDR3 loop reads CASSSYSGISYEQYF. DNA for the CDR3: TGTGCCAGCAGCTCGTATAGCGGGATCTCCTACGAGCAGTACTTC.

The chain has TRBV30 and TRBJ1-4, with 9 bases matching TRBD1. Germline CDR1 is GTSNPN and CDR2 is SVGIG (reference sequence). CDR3 length: 13 amino acids. V dropped 1 base and J dropped 7; count of bases not matched to a gene: 1. CDR3 in DNA: TGTGCCTGGAGTGGACAGGGGGGTGAAAAACTGTTTTTT. This gives the protein CAWSGQGGEKLFF.

This chain uses TRBV3-1 (or the pseudogene TRBV3-2) with TRBJ2-7; 10 bases are a match to TRBD2. The CDR3 covers 16 residues. Germline V gene sequence: CDR1 LGHDT, CDR2 YNNKEL (reference sequence). J was trimmed by 3 bases and V by 2 bases; bases with no gene match: 7. The CDR3: CASSQRASGSYYEQYF. The CDR3 DNA reads TGTGCCAGCAGCCAAAGGGCTAGCGGGAGTTACTACGAGCAGTACTTC.

The genes are TRBV18 and TRBJ1-1; 11 bases line up with TRBD1. Germline CDR1 and CDR2: KGHSH and LQKENI. There are 18 residues in the CDR3. The V segment lost 3 bases and the J segment 0 bases; nucleotides outside the gene matches: 9. This CDR3 reads CASSPLTGTGGMNTEAFF. Here the CDR3 DNA reads TGTGCCAGCTCACCCCTTACCGGGACAGGGGGTATGAACACTGAAGCTTTCTTT.

Comments on this clone: At one end, the junction sequence differs from germline, possibly due to a read error. This sequence joins TRBV5-1 and TRBJ1-1; 12 bases match TRBD1. The CDR3 loop spans 18 amino acids. Looked up from germline, CDR1 is SGHRS and CDR2 is YFSETQ. The CDR3 region is CARSPEGQGAGRGTEAFF. Written as DNA, the CDR3 is TGCGCCCGCAGCCCGGAGGGACAGGGGGCTGGAAGGGGGACTGAAGCTTTCTTT.

The chain combines TRBV7-6 with TRBJ2-5; 9 positions match TRBD1. V dropped 2 bases and J dropped 0; count of bases not matched to a gene: 7. In germline, CDR1 is SGHVS, CDR2 FNYEAQ. This CDR3 contains 17 residues. The CDR3 is CASSLTRDRAHQETQYF. The DNA for the CDR3 is TGTGCCAGCAGCTTAACCAGGGACAGGGCCCACCAAGAGACCCAGTACTTC.

The chain joins TRBV18 to TRBJ1-3, with 9 bases fitting TRBD1. Trimming at V came to 3 bases and at J to 3 bases, leaving 6 bases not matched to a gene. Looked up from germline, CDR1 is KGHSH and CDR2 is LQKENI. The CDR3 extends over 16 amino acids. The CDR3 here is CASSPMDRGLGNTIYF. The CDR3 DNA is TGTGCCAGCTCACCGATGGACAGGGGACTTGGAAACACCATATATTTT.